This T cell receptor (beta chain) was sequenced for a study of monozygotic twins with inflammatory bowel disease. Findings of the study overall: No discrimination was achieved between different T cell subtypes. Fewer shared clonotypes with others were found in IBD patients than in healthy twins, especially with disease activity. Results did not support any single strong IBD-associated signal or clonotype.

Total RNA input per TCR library was around 3,600 ng. TCRdb reprocessed the 5' RACE reads and stores each CDR3 protein as one record, lacking DNA. Reported are approximately 400,000 distinct CDR3 sequences; the ten largest clones contain less than 2.5%. This CDR3 has 16 residues. Germline V gene data show CDR1 as SGHDT and CDR2 as YYEEEE. On this clonotype itself: Its antigen is not known.

The receptor was isolated from a human donor with ulcerative colitis or Crohn's disease, or a healthy co-twin of an affected twin (not recorded which). The chain joins TRBV5-6 to TRBJ1-6; absent DNA, TCRdb's TRBD1 call cannot be checked. Material: blood. CDR3: CASSLGAGTWNSPLHF.